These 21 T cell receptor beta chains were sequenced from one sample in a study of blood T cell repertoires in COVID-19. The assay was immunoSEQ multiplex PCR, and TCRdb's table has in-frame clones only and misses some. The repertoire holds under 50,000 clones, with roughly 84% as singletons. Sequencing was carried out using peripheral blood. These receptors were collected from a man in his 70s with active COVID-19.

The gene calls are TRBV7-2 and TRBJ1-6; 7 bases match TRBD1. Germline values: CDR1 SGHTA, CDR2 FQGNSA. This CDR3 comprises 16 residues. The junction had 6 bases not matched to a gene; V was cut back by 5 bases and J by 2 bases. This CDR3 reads CASSARQGPYNSPLHF. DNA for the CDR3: TGTGCCAGCAGCGCCCGACAGGGCCCCTATAATTCACCCCTCCACTTT.

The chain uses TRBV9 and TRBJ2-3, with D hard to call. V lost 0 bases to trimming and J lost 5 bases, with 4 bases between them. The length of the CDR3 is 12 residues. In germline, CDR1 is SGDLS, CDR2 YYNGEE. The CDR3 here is CASSVDRDTQYF. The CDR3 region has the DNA TGTGCCAGCAGCGTAGATCGAGATACGCAGTATTTT.

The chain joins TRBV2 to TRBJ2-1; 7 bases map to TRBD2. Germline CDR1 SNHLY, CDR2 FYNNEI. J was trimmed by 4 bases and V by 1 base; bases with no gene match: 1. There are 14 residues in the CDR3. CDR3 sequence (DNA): TGTGCCAGCAGTGAAGTACTAGCGTACAATGAGCAGTTCTTC. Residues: CASSEVLAYNEQFF.

The CDR3 reads CASSQDRGDNQPQHF. CDR3 sequence (DNA): TGTGCCAGCAGTCAGGACAGGGGGGACAATCAGCCCCAGCATTTT. V is TRBV6-5 and J is TRBJ1-5; 10 nucleotides line up with TRBD1. After removal of 5 bases from V and 3 bases from J, the junction contained 4 bases not matched to a gene. CDR3 size: 15 residues. Germline V CDR1 and CDR2: MNHEY, SVGAGI.

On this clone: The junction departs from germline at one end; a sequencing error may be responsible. The CDR3 spells CASRLFTSGGNEQFF. The DNA for the CDR3 is TGTGCCAGCAGATTATTCACTAGCGGAGGTAATGAGCAGTTCTTC. This chain links TRBV27 with TRBJ2-1, with 8 bases fitting TRBD2. The germline CDR1 and CDR2 sequences are MNHEY and SMNVEV (reference sequence). The CDR3 contains 15 residues.

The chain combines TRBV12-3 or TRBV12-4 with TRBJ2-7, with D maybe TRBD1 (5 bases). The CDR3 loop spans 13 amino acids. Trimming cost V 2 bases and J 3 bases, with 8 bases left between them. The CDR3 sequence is CASSLWGGYEQYF. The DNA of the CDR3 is TGTGCCAGCAGTTTATGGGGCGGCTACGAGCAGTACTTC.

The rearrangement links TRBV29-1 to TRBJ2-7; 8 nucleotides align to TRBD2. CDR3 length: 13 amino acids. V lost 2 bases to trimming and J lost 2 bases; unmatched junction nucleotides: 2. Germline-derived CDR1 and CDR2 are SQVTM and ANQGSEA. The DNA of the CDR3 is TGCAGCGTTGAATCTAGCGGGCCCTACGAGCAGTACTTC. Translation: CSVESSGPYEQYF.

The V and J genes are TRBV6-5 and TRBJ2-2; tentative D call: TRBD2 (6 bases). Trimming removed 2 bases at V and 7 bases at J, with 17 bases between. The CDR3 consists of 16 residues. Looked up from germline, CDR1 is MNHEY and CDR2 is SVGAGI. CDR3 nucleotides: TGTGCCAGCAGTTACCGGCTGACTAGATCTGTCGGGGAGCTGTTTTTT. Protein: CASSYRLTRSVGELFF.

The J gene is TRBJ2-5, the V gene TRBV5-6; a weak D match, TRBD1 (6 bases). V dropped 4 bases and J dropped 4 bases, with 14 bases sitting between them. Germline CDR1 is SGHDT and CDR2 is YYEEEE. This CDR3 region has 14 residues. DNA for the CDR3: TGTGCCAGCAGCCTGACAGGATGGGGAGAGACCCAGTACTTC. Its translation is CASSLTGWGETQYF.

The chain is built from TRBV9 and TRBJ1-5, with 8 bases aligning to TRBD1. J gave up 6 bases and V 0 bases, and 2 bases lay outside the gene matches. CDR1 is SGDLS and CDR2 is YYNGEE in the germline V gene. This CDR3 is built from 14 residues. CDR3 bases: TGTGCCAGCAGCGTAGCTGGGACAGGTCAGCCCCAGCATTTT. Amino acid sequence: CASSVAGTGQPQHF.

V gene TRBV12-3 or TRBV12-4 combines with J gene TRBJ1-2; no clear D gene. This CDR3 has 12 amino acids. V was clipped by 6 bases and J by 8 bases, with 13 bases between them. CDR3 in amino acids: CASSPQVEGYTF. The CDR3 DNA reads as TGTGCCAGCAGCCCCCAGGTTGAGGGCTACACCTTC.

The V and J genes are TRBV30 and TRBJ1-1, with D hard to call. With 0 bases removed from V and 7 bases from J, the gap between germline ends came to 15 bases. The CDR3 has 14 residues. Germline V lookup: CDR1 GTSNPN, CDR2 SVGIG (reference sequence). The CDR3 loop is CAWSVLVGSSEAFF. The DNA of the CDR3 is TGTGCCTGGAGTGTACTAGTAGGGAGCAGTGAAGCTTTCTTT.

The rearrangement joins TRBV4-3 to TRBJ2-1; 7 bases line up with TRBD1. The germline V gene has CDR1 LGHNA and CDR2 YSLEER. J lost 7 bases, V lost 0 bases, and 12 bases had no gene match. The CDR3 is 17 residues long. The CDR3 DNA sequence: TGCGCCAGCAGCCAAGACGCCTGGGCAGGGGGTTGGAATGAGCAGTTCTTC. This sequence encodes CASSQDAWAGGWNEQFF.

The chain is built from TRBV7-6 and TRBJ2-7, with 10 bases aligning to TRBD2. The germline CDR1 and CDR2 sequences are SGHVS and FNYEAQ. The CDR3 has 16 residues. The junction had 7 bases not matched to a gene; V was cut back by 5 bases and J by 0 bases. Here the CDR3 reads CASSPVAGGASYEQYF. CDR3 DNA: TGTGCCAGCAGCCCCGTAGCGGGGGGCGCCTCCTACGAGCAGTACTTC.

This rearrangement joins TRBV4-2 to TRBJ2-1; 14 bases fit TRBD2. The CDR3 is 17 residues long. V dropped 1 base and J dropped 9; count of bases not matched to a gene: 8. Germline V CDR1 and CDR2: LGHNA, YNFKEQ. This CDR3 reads CASSQATGTSGSSEQFF. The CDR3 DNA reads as TGTGCCAGCAGCCAAGCAACCGGGACTAGCGGGAGCTCTGAGCAGTTCTTC.

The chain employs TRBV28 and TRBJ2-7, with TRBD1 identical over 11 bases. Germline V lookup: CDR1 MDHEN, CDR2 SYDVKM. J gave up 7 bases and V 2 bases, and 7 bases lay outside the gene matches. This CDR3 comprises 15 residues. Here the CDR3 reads CASSLPGQGALEQYF. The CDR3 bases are TGTGCCAGCAGTTTACCCGGACAGGGGGCCCTTGAGCAGTACTTC.

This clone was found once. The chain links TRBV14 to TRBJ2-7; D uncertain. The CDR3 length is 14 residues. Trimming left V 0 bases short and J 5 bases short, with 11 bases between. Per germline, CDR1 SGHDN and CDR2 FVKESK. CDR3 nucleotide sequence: TGTGCCAGCAGCCAAGATGAGCGCGTCCACGAGCAGTACTTC. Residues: CASSQDERVHEQYF.

The CDR3 here is CASSIQDSTLTYEQYF. The CDR3 DNA reads as TGTGCCAGTAGTATACAGGACAGTACGTTGACCTACGAGCAGTACTTC. The chain links TRBV19 to TRBJ2-7, with D possibly TRBD1 on 6 matching bases. Germline V gives CDR1 LNHDA, CDR2 SQIVND (reference sequence). The CDR3 spans 16 residues. V was pared by 2 bases and J by 2 bases, with 16 bases between.

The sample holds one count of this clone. The CDR3 protein is CASSLAGTGPYEQYF. The CDR3 DNA follows: TGTGCCAGCAGCTTAGCCGGGACAGGGCCCTACGAGCAGTACTTC. This chain connects TRBV11-2 to TRBJ2-7; 9 bases line up with TRBD1. There are 15 residues in the CDR3. Trimming took 1 base from V and 2 from J; bases not matched to a gene: 3. Per the germline V gene, CDR1 is SGHAT and CDR2 is FQNNGV.

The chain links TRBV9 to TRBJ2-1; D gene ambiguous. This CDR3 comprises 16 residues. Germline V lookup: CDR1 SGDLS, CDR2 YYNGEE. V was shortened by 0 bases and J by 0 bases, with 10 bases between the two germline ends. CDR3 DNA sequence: TGTGCCAGCAGCGTAGATGGATACAGCTCCTACAATGAGCAGTTCTTC. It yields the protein CASSVDGYSSYNEQFF.

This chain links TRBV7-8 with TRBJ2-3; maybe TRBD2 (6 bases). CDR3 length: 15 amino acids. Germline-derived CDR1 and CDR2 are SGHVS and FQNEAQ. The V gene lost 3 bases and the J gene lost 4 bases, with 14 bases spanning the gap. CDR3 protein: CASSLSFGGSDTQYF. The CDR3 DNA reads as TGTGCCAGCAGCTTGTCTTTTGGAGGGTCAGATACGCAGTATTTT. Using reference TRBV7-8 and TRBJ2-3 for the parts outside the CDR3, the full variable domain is GAGVSQSPRYKVAKRGQDVALRCDPISGHVSLFWYQQALGQGPEFLTYFQNEAQLDKSGLPSDRFFAERPEGSVSTLKIQRTQQEDSAVYLCASSLSFGGSDTQYFGPGTRLTVL.